Given below is one TCR beta chain in context. These data belong to a study of blood T cell repertoires in COVID-19. Produced via immunoSEQ multiplex PCR; TCRdb's table is partial and in-frame only. The sample lists 300,000 to 450,000 clones, roughly nine tenths occurring once. Germline CDR1 reads MNHEY; CDR2 reads SVGAGI. With 6 bases removed from V and 2 bases from J, the gap between germline ends came to 13 bases. This CDR3 comprises 14 residues. The chain has TRBV6-5 and TRBJ1-2; D is unresolved. Sequenced sample: peripheral blood. The source is a woman in her 30s with COVID-19, enrolled during active disease. The CDR3 sequence is CASSYGPGNYGYTF. CDR3 sequence (DNA): TGTGCCAGCAGCTACGGGCCGGGGAACTATGGCTACACCTTC.